This TCR beta chain was recovered during a study of blood T cell repertoires in COVID-19. Study-level information: PBMCs, B-cell-depleted T cells, or T cells were the source of the cDNA or gDNA that made up the material.

Per the study methods: For nucleated cells, counts were estimated from reference gene primer amplification. Only in-frame clones appear in the TCRdb table, and some are missing; sequencing was by immunoSEQ multiplex PCR. V and J calls and clone size come straight from that table; D and trimming were deduced from the DNA. The data hold tens of thousands of clones, with 70% to 90% observed a single time. V lost 5 bases and J lost 10, with 23 bases in between. This CDR3 region has 15 residues. Germline V gives CDR1 MNHEY, CDR2 SVGEGT. Sequenced material: peripheral blood. This sequence was found in a human donor in a cohort sampled during active COVID-19. The gene calls are TRBV6-2 or TRBV6-3 and TRBJ1-1; tentatively, D is TRBD1 (5 bases). CDR3 nucleotide sequence: TGTGCCAGCAGTCCAAACCCGGGGGGGAGCGGTGGAGCTTTCTTT. Protein: CASSPNPGGSGGAFF.